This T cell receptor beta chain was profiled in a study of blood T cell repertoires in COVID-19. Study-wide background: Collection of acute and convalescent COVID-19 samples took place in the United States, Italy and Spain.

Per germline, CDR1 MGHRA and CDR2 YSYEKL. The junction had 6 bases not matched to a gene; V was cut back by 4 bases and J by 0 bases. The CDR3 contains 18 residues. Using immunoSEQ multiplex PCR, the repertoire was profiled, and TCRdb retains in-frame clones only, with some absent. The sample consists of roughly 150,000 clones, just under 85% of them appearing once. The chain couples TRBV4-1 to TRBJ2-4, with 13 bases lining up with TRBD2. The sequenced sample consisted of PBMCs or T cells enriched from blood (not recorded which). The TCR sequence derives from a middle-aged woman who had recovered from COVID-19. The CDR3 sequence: CASSPGLAGASAKNIQYF. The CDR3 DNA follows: TGCGCCAGCAGCCCCGGACTAGCGGGAGCGTCAGCCAAAAACATTCAGTACTTC.